This TCR beta chain appears in the sequencing data of a study of breast tumors, draining lymph nodes, adjacent tissues. Study outcomes and limitations: Tumor TCR diversity was below lymph nodes but above nontumor tissue.

Germline V gene lookup returns CDR1 LGHDT and CDR2 YNNKEL (reference sequence). CDR3 length equals 16 residues. V was pared by 0 bases and J by 2 bases, with 4 bases of the junction left unmatched. The lymph nodes were axillary draining lymph nodes from breast cancer patients. TCRdb itself ran the multiplex PCR reads through MiXCR, one entry per CDR3 protein. The sample lists fewer than 200,000 distinct CDR3 sequences, around a third occurring once. This clonotype was seen more than once but under ten times. Antigen unknown. V and J are TRBV3-1 and TRBJ2-1; TRBD2 matches at 7 bases. The material sequenced was axillary lymph node tissue. This TCR derives from a female donor with breast cancer. Some clones in this sample may be carry-over from other donors' samples. The CDR3 coding sequence is TGTGCCAGCAGCCAAGATCACGGGACTACCTACAATGAGCAGTTCTTC. Protein sequence: CASSQDHGTTYNEQFF.